The 27 T cell receptor beta chains below come from one sample, sequenced in a study of identical twins. TCRdb reprocessed the 5' RACE reads via MiXCR and lists one record per CDR3 protein. There are roughly 700,000 distinct CDR3 sequences in the sample; around 8.3% occur only once, and approximately 0.94% lies in the top ten. A further study also used this sample, focusing on yellow fever vaccine responses in identical twins.

Sequenced sample: PBMCs. These receptors originate from a woman aged 18-35 years in good health.

This chain connects TRBV28 to TRBJ2-3; D may match TRBD1 or TRBD2 (5 bases each). The germline gives CDR1 MDHEN, CDR2 SYDVKM. The CDR3 is 15 residues long. V shed 3 bases and J shed 3 bases, with 13 bases lying between them. CDR3 residues: CASSFQRGETDTQYF. The DNA of the CDR3 is TGTGCCAGCAGTTTCCAGCGAGGGGAGACAGATACGCAGTATTTT.

Points on this clonotype: This clone may be a read error of a much larger clone one base away. The CDR3 DNA follows: TGCAGCGTTGCCGGGGGGGGTCAAGAGACCCTGTACTTC. Translating it yields CSVAGGGQETLYF. The chain uses TRBV29-1 and TRBJ2-5; 8 bases agree with TRBD2. This CDR3 has 13 amino acids. Per germline, CDR1 SQVTM and CDR2 ANQGSEA.

V and J are TRBV5-6 and TRBJ2-7, with 14 bases lining up with TRBD2. The CDR3 sequence is 16 residues long. Per the germline V gene, CDR1 is SGHDT and CDR2 is YYEEEE. The V and J ends lost 4 bases and 2 bases, in that order; junction bases with no gene match: 5. The CDR3 DNA reads TGTGCCAGCAGCACCGGGACTAGCGGGGGCACCTACGAGCAGTACTTC. As protein: CASSTGTSGGTYEQYF.

This clonotype was detected ten times or more. V is TRBV7-8 and J is TRBJ2-7; D is undetermined. Trimming cost V 5 bases and J 2 bases, with 7 bases left between them. CDR1 SGHVS and CDR2 FQNEAQ come from the germline V gene. The CDR3 is 12 amino acids. The CDR3 DNA follows: TGTGCCAGCAGCCGCACAACCTACGAGCAGTACTTC. This encodes CASSRTTYEQYF. The full variable domain, in which reference TRBV7-8 and TRBJ2-7 provide the parts outside the CDR3, is GAGVSQSPRYKVAKRGQDVALRCDPISGHVSLFWYQQALGQGPEFLTYFQNEAQLDKSGLPSDRFFAERPEGSVSTLKIQRTQQEDSAVYLCASSRTTYEQYFGPGTRLTVT.

This clonotype was found many times. A junction end diverges from the germline sequence, so it may reflect a read error. The chain links TRBV14 to TRBJ2-7; no definite D call. The germline V gene encodes CDR1 SGHDN and CDR2 FVKESK. CDR3 length: 13 amino acids. The CDR3: CASSQDQGYEQYF. CDR3 coding DNA: TGCGCCAGCAGCCAAGATCAAGGCTACGAGCAGTACTTC. Based on the CDR3 plus reference TRBV14 and TRBJ2-7, the full variable domain is EAGVTQFPSHSVIEKGQTVTLRCDPISGHDNLYWYRRVMGKEIKFLLHFVKESKQDESGMPNNRFLAERTGGTYSTLKVQPAELEDSGVYFCASSQDQGYEQYFGPGTRLTVT.

This clonotype came up a few times. The chain joins TRBV28 to TRBJ2-7; tentative D call: TRBD1 (6 bases). V was shortened by 5 bases and J by 6 bases, with 17 bases between the two germline ends. Germline V lookup: CDR1 MDHEN, CDR2 SYDVKM. The CDR3 has 14 residues. CDR3 nucleotide sequence: TGTGCCAGCAGTCTTGACAGGCCGAGAAGCGAGCAGTACTTC. This sequence encodes CASSLDRPRSEQYF.

The chain carries TRBV20-1 and TRBJ1-1; maybe TRBD1 (6 bases). CDR1 and CDR2 from the germline V gene are DFQATT and SNEGSKA (reference sequence). V shed 2 bases and J shed 3 bases, with 13 bases lying between them. CDR3 size: 14 residues. The CDR3 loop is CSARRGGVHTEAFF. CDR3 in DNA: TGCAGTGCTAGACGAGGGGGGGTACACACTGAAGCTTTCTTT.

A few counts support this clonotype. The V call is TRBV29-1, the J call TRBJ1-3, with D perhaps matching TRBD1 (5 bases). Trimming pared 3 bases from V and 2 bases from J, leaving 11 bases between. Germline lookup yields CDR1 SQVTM and CDR2 ANQGSEA. CDR3 length: 14 amino acids. Here the CDR3 reads CSVEEVGAGNTIYF. The CDR3 DNA reads as TGCAGCGTTGAGGAGGTAGGGGCTGGAAACACCATATATTTT.

J is TRBJ2-7 and V is TRBV7-9, with D perhaps matching TRBD1 (5 bases). Per germline, CDR1 SEHNR and CDR2 FQNEAQ (reference sequence). The CDR3 totals 14 residues. V was shortened by 8 bases and J by 3 bases, with 17 bases between the two germline ends. This CDR3 reads CASLSPSTVYEQYF. The CDR3 nucleotides read TGTGCCAGCCTCTCTCCTTCGACAGTCTACGAGCAGTACTTC.

This clonotype was seen at least ten times. V gene TRBV28 combines with J gene TRBJ2-4; TRBD2 agrees at 11 bases. Germline V lookup: CDR1 MDHEN, CDR2 SYDVKM. J lost 6 bases, V lost 6 bases, and 7 bases had no gene match. CDR3 size: 15 residues. The CDR3 nucleotides read TGTGCCAGCAGAATAGCGGGAGGGCCCGCAAACATTCAGTACTTC. This sequence encodes CASRIAGGPANIQYF.

This clonotype was picked up a small number of times. The chain employs TRBV2 and TRBJ1-1, with D uncertain. Germline V gene sequence: CDR1 SNHLY, CDR2 FYNNEI. V was cut by 8 bases and J by 0 bases, with 13 bases left in between. The CDR3 contains 14 residues. The DNA for the CDR3 is TGTGCCAGCCTATTGCGAGGGTTGAACACTGAAGCTTTCTTT. Encoded protein: CASLLRGLNTEAFF.

This clonotype was recorded at least ten times. The chain uses TRBV7-8 and TRBJ2-7; D possibly uses TRBD1 or TRBD2 (5 bases each). V lost 4 bases to trimming and J lost 4 bases, with 14 bases between them. Per the germline V gene, CDR1 is SGHVS and CDR2 is FQNEAQ. The CDR3 has 14 amino acids. Written as DNA, the CDR3 is TGTGCCAGCAGCTCGAAATCTGGGACGTACGAGCAGTACTTC. It yields the protein CASSSKSGTYEQYF.

This clonotype has at least ten counts. The chain couples TRBV28 to TRBJ1-3; 9 bases align to TRBD1. J gave up 4 bases and V 4 bases, and 8 bases lay outside the gene matches. This CDR3 comprises 16 residues. CDR1 and CDR2 from the germline V gene are MDHEN and SYDVKM. As DNA, the CDR3 is TGTGCCAGCAGTTCGACGGGACAGGGATCAGGAAACACCATATATTTT. It codes for CASSSTGQGSGNTIYF.

This clonotype showed up just a few times. The V gene is TRBV6-1, the J gene TRBJ1-1, with a possible D match to TRBD1 (5 bases). Trimming took 5 bases from V and 1 from J, leaving 14 bases between them. The CDR3 is 15 residues long. Germline V gene data show CDR1 as MNHNS and CDR2 as SASEGT. CDR3 sequence reads: CASSPQAGRNTEAFF. The DNA for the CDR3 is TGTGCCAGCAGTCCACAGGCAGGGAGGAACACTGAAGCTTTCTTT.

At least ten counts were recorded for this clonotype. The chain joins TRBV25-1 to TRBJ1-5, with D possibly TRBD1 on 6 matching bases. V was shortened by 4 bases and J by 5 bases, with 9 bases between the two germline ends. CDR1 and CDR2 (germline): MGHDK, SYGVNS. The CDR3 loop spans 13 amino acids. This chain's CDR3 is CASSGTEYQPQHF. The CDR3 nucleotides read TGTGCCAGCAGTGGGACAGAGTATCAGCCCCAGCATTTT.

The genes are TRBV29-1 and TRBJ2-5; TRBD1 might be the D (7 bases). CDR3 length: 13 amino acids. The V gene's germline CDR1 is SQVTM and CDR2 ANQGSEA. Trimming stripped 6 bases from V and 5 bases from J, with 16 bases between. The CDR3 here is CSVEGQMWETQYF. Written as DNA, the CDR3 is TGCAGCGTGGAGGGACAGATGTGGGAGACCCAGTACTTC. Filled out from reference TRBV29-1 and TRBJ2-5, the complete variable domain reads SAVISQKPSRDICQRGTSLTIQCQVDSQVTMMFWYRQQPGQSLTLIATANQGSEATYESGFVIDKFPISRPNLTFSTLTVSNMSPEDSSIYLCSVEGQMWETQYFGPGTRLLVL.

This clonotype was seen at least ten times. The chain employs TRBV24-1 and TRBJ2-5; TRBD2 might be the D (5 bases). This CDR3 region has 12 residues. Trimming removed 5 bases from V and 7 bases from J, with 10 bases in between. CDR1 is KGHDR and CDR2 is SFDVKD in the germline V gene. For the CDR3, the DNA is TGTGCCACCAGTGCCGTCCGGGGGACCCAGTACTTC. Encoded protein: CATSAVRGTQYF.

This clonotype showed up just a few times. The chain recombines TRBV4-2 with TRBJ2-6; D ambiguous. CDR3 length: 18 residues. The V gene lost 0 bases and the J gene lost 2 bases, with 14 bases spanning the gap. The germline CDR1 and CDR2 sequences are LGHNA and YNFKEQ. CDR3 DNA sequence: TGTGCCAGCAGCCAAGAGTCCCAGCCCCTTACTGGGGCCAACGTCCTGACTTTC. This codes for CASSQESQPLTGANVLTF.

On this clonotype itself: The junction differs from germline at one of its ends, possibly a read error. The CDR3 here is CTSCLGDRGRELGTDTQYF. CDR3 DNA sequence: TGTACCAGCTGTTTAGGGGACAGGGGGCGGGAGTTAGGCACAGATACGCAGTATTTT. The chain combines TRBV12-3 or TRBV12-4 with TRBJ2-3; 12 positions agree with TRBD1. CDR3 length: 19 residues.

This clonotype was seen more than once but under ten times. The chain has TRBV6-1 and TRBJ1-1; TRBD1 matches at 8 bases. Trimming cost V 7 bases and J 0 bases; bases outside gene matches: 4. Germline V lookup: CDR1 MNHNS, CDR2 SASEGT. The CDR3 consists of 14 residues. The chain's CDR3 is CASIDRGMNTEAFF. CDR3 in DNA: TGTGCCAGCATAGACAGGGGCATGAACACTGAAGCTTTCTTT.

V and J are TRBV28 and TRBJ1-1, with D unclear. V was trimmed by 6 bases and J by 3 bases, leaving 14 bases between them. The CDR3 is made up of 14 amino acids. Germline CDR1 and CDR2: MDHEN and SYDVKM. CDR3 bases: TGTGCCAGCAGGACCGACTTGGGGTACACTGAAGCTTTCTTT. It translates to CASRTDLGYTEAFF.

The chain is built from TRBV7-9 and TRBJ2-7; D might be TRBD1 (5 bases). This CDR3 comprises 15 residues. The V and J ends lost 5 bases and 3 bases respectively, with 17 bases between them. Per germline, CDR1 SEHNR and CDR2 FQNEAQ (reference sequence). The CDR3 spells CASSATSRRDYEQYF. As DNA, the CDR3 is TGTGCCAGCAGCGCCACGTCTCGCAGGGACTACGAGCAGTACTTC.

This clonotype occurred many times. This sequence joins TRBV27 and TRBJ2-7; 9 bases align to TRBD2. Trimming cost V 5 bases and J 3 bases; bases outside gene matches: 5. This CDR3 spans 14 amino acids. CDR1 is MNHEY and CDR2 is SMNVEV in the germline V gene (reference sequence). CDR3 bases: TGTGCCAGCAGTCCCTCAGCGGGGGGCTACGAGCAGTACTTC. As protein: CASSPSAGGYEQYF.

The table lists this clonotype with a few counts. The V gene is TRBV14, the J gene TRBJ2-7; D is perhaps TRBD2 (6 bases). This CDR3 region has 15 residues. Trimming took 0 bases from V and 3 from J, leaving 12 bases between them. The germline V gene encodes CDR1 SGHDN and CDR2 FVKESK. CDR3 loop: CASSQERAGGYEQYF. In DNA form, the CDR3 reads TGTGCCAGCAGCCAAGAAAGAGCGGGTGGCTACGAGCAGTACTTC.

This clonotype was counted ten times or more. The chain combines TRBV10-3 with TRBJ2-3; 7 bases match TRBD2. Losses at the gene ends were 4 bases for V and 6 bases for J; bases not matched to a gene: 7. The CDR3 extends over 14 amino acids. CDR1 is ENHRY, CDR2 SYGVKD, per germline. CDR3 sequence reads: CAISARGEADTQYF. The CDR3 nucleotides are TGTGCCATCAGTGCTCGGGGGGAGGCGGATACGCAGTATTTT.

This sequence joins TRBV6-4 and TRBJ2-5, with 7 bases aligning to TRBD2. There are 17 residues in the CDR3. Trimming at V came to 4 bases and at J to 5 bases, leaving 16 bases not matched to a gene. Per the germline V gene, CDR1 is MRHNA and CDR2 is SNTAGT. The CDR3 sequence: CASSVEALADRDETQYF. CDR3 in DNA: TGTGCCAGCAGTGTAGAGGCGCTAGCGGACCGTGATGAGACCCAGTACTTC.

The V call is TRBV19, the J call TRBJ2-6; TRBD2 is a possible D gene (7 bases). CDR1 and CDR2 from the germline V gene are LNHDA and SQIVND (reference sequence). The V and J ends lost 1 base and 4 bases respectively, with 17 bases between them. The CDR3 sequence is 18 residues long. The CDR3 is CASSIGGGALSGANVLTF. The CDR3 nucleotides read TGTGCCAGTAGTATAGGAGGGGGGGCCCTCTCCGGGGCCAACGTCCTGACTTTC.